This T cell receptor beta chain was captured by sequencing in a study of blood T cell repertoires in COVID-19. Study at large: The study drew acute and convalescent COVID-19 samples from the United States, Italy and Spain. Sample material is recorded as cDNA or gDNA derived from T cells, B-cell-depleted T cells, or PBMCs.

Authors' data handling: Amplification from reference gene primers served as the basis for estimated nucleated cell counts. Libraries were prepared by immunoSEQ multiplex PCR; TCRdb keeps only in-frame clonotypes and omits some of them. From that table come the V and J calls and clone size; the DNA was used to work out D and trimming. The table shows about 130,000 clones, with about four fifths occurring only once. This clone was observed a single time. This CDR3 is 16 amino acids long. Germline CDR1 reads SGHTA; CDR2 reads FQGNSA. J lost 0 bases, V lost 7 bases, and 6 bases had no gene match. The chain uses TRBV7-2 and TRBJ2-2, with TRBD2 matching over 9 bases. This TCR was recovered from a woman in her 30s who had recovered from COVID-19. Sequenced: peripheral blood. This CDR3 is CASTYSGRPNTGELFF. The CDR3 region has the DNA TGTGCCAGCACCTATAGCGGGAGACCGAACACCGGGGAGCTGTTTTTT.